These 27 T cell receptor beta chains came from one sample sequenced in a study of Tregs in tolerant kidney transplant recipients. Mixed chimerism was transient after nonmyeloablative marrow transplants from related graft donors. Sequencing was performed with immunoSEQ multiplex PCR; in TCRdb, only in-frame clones are kept and a portion is missing. Here the sample spans more than 70,000 clones, 90% to 95% being singletons. Specimen: CD4+ T cells from blood (PBMCs), collected 24 months after the transplant. Receptor source: a human patient who received a combined kidney and bone marrow transplant. Part of the T cells may come from the graft donor.

The chain couples TRBV27 to TRBJ1-2; TRBD1 aligns across 10 bases. The CDR3 is made up of 14 amino acids. Germline V lookup: CDR1 MNHEY, CDR2 SMNVEV (reference sequence). The ends lost 8 bases at V and 4 bases at J; junction bases unmatched: 7. The CDR3 reads CASSTGGETYGYTF. CDR3 in DNA: TGTGCCAGCTCGACAGGGGGCGAAACCTATGGCTACACCTTC.

Regarding this clone: One end of the junction fails to match germline, which may point to a read error. The rearrangement joins TRBV6-4 to TRBJ1-6; no definite D call. Per germline, CDR1 MRHNA and CDR2 SNTAGT. CDR3 length: 19 amino acids. The chain's CDR3 is CASSPWLEGQALYNSPLPF. In DNA, the CDR3 is TGTGCCAGCAGTCCCTGGCTAGAGGGCCAGGCGCTGTATAATTCACCCCTCCCCTTT.

The chain joins TRBV7-9 to TRBJ2-1, with TRBD1 matching 8 bases. After removal of 1 base from V and 0 bases from J, the junction contained 8 bases not matched to a gene. The CDR3 sequence is 18 residues long. CDR1 and CDR2 (germline): SEHNR, FQNEAQ (reference sequence). CDR3 amino acids: CASSLELGQVSSYNEQFF. The CDR3 nucleotides are TGTGCCAGCAGCTTAGAGTTGGGACAGGTTAGCTCCTACAATGAGCAGTTCTTC.

This clone showed up just once. V usage is TRBV7-7 and J usage is TRBJ2-5; 9 bases match TRBD1. The CDR3 totals 13 residues. The germline V gene encodes CDR1 SSHAT and CDR2 FNYEAQ (reference sequence). V dropped 7 bases and J dropped 5; count of bases not matched to a gene: 5. The CDR3 DNA is TGTGCCAGCAAAAACAGGGGGCCGGAGACCCAGTACTTC. Encoded protein: CASKNRGPETQYF.

This chain links TRBV2 with TRBJ1-6; tentative D call: TRBD1 (6 bases). The CDR3 has 16 amino acids. The ends were cut back, 6 bases at V and 5 bases at J, with 17 bases in the middle. Looked up from germline, CDR1 is SNHLY and CDR2 is FYNNEI. The CDR3 sequence is CASRSSGTRNNSPLHF. DNA for the CDR3: TGTGCCAGCAGATCCTCCGGGACAAGGAATAATTCACCCCTCCACTTT.

In regard to this clone: Other nucleotide sequences from this sample produce the same CDR3. This sequence joins TRBV2 and TRBJ2-7; no clear D gene. V dropped 6 bases and J dropped 4 bases, with 7 bases sitting between them. Germline V lookup: CDR1 SNHLY, CDR2 FYNNEI. The CDR3 loop spans 11 amino acids. The CDR3 nucleotides are TGTGCCAGCAGCCCATTGTACGAGCAGTACTTC. It codes for CASSPLYEQYF.

The CDR3 here is CAWSVLGGKLFF. CDR3 bases: TGTGCCTGGAGTGTACTCGGGGGGAAACTGTTTTTT. This chain links TRBV30 with TRBJ1-4; a possible D gene is TRBD1 (5 bases). Trimming pared 0 bases from V and 11 bases from J, leaving 10 bases between. The germline CDR1 and CDR2 sequences are GTSNPN and SVGIG (reference sequence). CDR3 length: 12 amino acids.

The chain is built from TRBV6-5 and TRBJ2-7, with 9 bases matching TRBD2. Germline V gives CDR1 MNHEY, CDR2 SVGAGI. V was clipped by 4 bases and J by 0 bases; unmatched bases: 4. This CDR3 is 15 amino acids long. The chain's CDR3 is CASSSAGGASYEQYF. The DNA for the CDR3 is TGTGCCAGCAGTTCGGCGGGAGGGGCCTCCTACGAGCAGTACTTC.

V and J are TRBV5-5 and TRBJ2-6; TRBD2 is a possible D gene (5 bases). Trimming removed 0 bases from V and 4 bases from J, with 5 bases in between. Germline CDR1 SGHKS, CDR2 YYEKEE (reference sequence). There are 14 residues in the CDR3. The CDR3 bases are TGTGCCAGCAGCTTGGGCGGGGGGGCCAACGTCCTGACTTTC. This sequence encodes CASSLGGGANVLTF.

The chain employs TRBV5-1 and TRBJ2-3; TRBD1 matches 8 bases. The CDR3 covers 18 residues. Germline loops: CDR1 SGHRS, CDR2 YFSETQ. The V segment lost 3 bases and the J segment 1 base; nucleotides outside the gene matches: 13. CDR3 sequence (DNA): TGCGCCAGCAGCTCCTTACCCCAGGGGGCGCTGGGCACAGATACGCAGTATTTT. It yields the protein CASSSLPQGALGTDTQYF.

The genes are TRBV18 and TRBJ1-3; 7 bases are shared with TRBD1. The J segment lost 2 bases and the V segment lost 4 bases, leaving 5 bases of the junction unmatched. The CDR3 has 15 amino acids. Germline V lookup: CDR1 KGHSH, CDR2 LQKENI. The CDR3 nucleotides are TGTGCCAGCTCACTCGACAGGGAACCTGGAAACACCATATATTTT. Residues: CASSLDREPGNTIYF.

This chain links TRBV5-4 with TRBJ2-3; 8 nucleotides match TRBD2. Germline values: CDR1 SGHNT, CDR2 YYREEE (reference sequence). Trimming at V came to 4 bases and at J to 0 bases, leaving 7 bases not matched to a gene. CDR3 size: 16 residues. The CDR3 loop reads CASSPGTRRSTDTQYF. CDR3 coding DNA: TGTGCCAGCAGCCCGGGGACTAGGCGTAGCACAGATACGCAGTATTTT.

This chain links TRBV5-1 with TRBJ2-7; 7 nucleotides agree with TRBD2. The CDR3 sequence is 14 residues long. V lost 3 bases and J lost 9; bases outside the gene matches: 12. Germline CDR1 is SGHRS and CDR2 is YFSETQ. The CDR3 DNA reads TGCGCCAGCAGCTCCGGACTGGCGGGAGATGGGCAGTACTTC. Translated, it gives CASSSGLAGDGQYF.

The J gene is TRBJ2-1, the V gene TRBV10-3; 13 nucleotides match TRBD2. CDR3 size: 17 residues. With 10 bases clipped from V and 0 bases from J, the junction kept 9 bases outside the gene matches. The germline V gene encodes CDR1 ENHRY and CDR2 SYGVKD. CDR3: CATSGTSGISSYNEQFF. Written as DNA, the CDR3 is TGTGCCACTTCCGGGACTAGCGGGATTAGCTCCTACAATGAGCAGTTCTTC.

The count of this clone is one. The chain combines TRBV4-3 with TRBJ2-3, with 11 positions matching TRBD2. Per the germline V gene, CDR1 is LGHNA and CDR2 is YSLEER. There are 16 residues in the CDR3. V shed 1 base, J shed 4 bases, and the junction held 4 bases outside the gene matches. The CDR3 nucleotides are TGCGCCAGCAGCCAAGTTGTAGCGGGAGGGCCAGATACGCAGTATTTT. Amino acid sequence: CASSQVVAGGPDTQYF.

V usage is TRBV7-3 and J usage is TRBJ2-1, with TRBD1 identical over 7 bases. Germline V gene data show CDR1 as SGHTA and CDR2 as FQGTGA. The CDR3 sequence is 15 residues long. Trimming cost V 5 bases and J 6 bases; bases outside gene matches: 10. CDR3: CASSLDRAPGNEQFF. The CDR3 DNA sequence: TGTGCCAGCAGCCTAGACAGGGCCCCTGGCAATGAGCAGTTCTTC.

The rearrangement uses TRBV7-2 and TRBJ2-5; 15 nucleotides agree with TRBD2. The CDR3 contains 15 residues. Germline CDR1 is SGHTA and CDR2 is FQGNSA. J was trimmed by 4 bases and V by 5 bases; bases with no gene match: 2. CDR3 coding DNA: TGTGCCAGCAGCGGGACTAGCGGGAGGCTAGAGACCCAGTACTTC. This gives the protein CASSGTSGRLETQYF.

The rearrangement links TRBV7-2 to TRBJ1-1, with 7 bases identical to TRBD1. Losses at the gene ends were 1 base for V and 4 bases for J; bases not matched to a gene: 6. The CDR3 loop spans 15 amino acids. The germline CDR1 and CDR2 sequences are SGHTA and FQGNSA. This chain's CDR3 is CASSLVTGILTEAFF. The CDR3 DNA is TGTGCCAGCAGCTTAGTGACAGGGATTCTCACTGAAGCTTTCTTT.

This chain joins TRBV7-2 and TRBJ2-3; 12 nucleotides align to TRBD2. The germline gives CDR1 SGHTA, CDR2 FQGNSA. The CDR3 totals 18 residues. The J segment lost 5 bases and the V segment lost 2 bases, leaving 11 bases of the junction unmatched. The CDR3 DNA reads TGTGCCAGCAGCTTATTCCCGTTACTAGCGGGGGGTGGAGATACGCAGTATTTT. Its translation is CASSLFPLLAGGGDTQYF. The full variable domain, in which reference TRBV7-2 and TRBJ2-3 provide the parts outside the CDR3, is GAGVSQSPSNKVTEKGKDVELRCDPISGHTALYWYRQSLGQGLEFLIYFQGNSAPDKSGLPSDRFSAERTGGSVSTLTIQRTQQEDSAVYLCASSLFPLLAGGGDTQYFGPGTRLTVL.

The J gene is TRBJ2-1, the V gene TRBV4-3; 8 bases are shared with TRBD2. The V gene end was trimmed by 0 bases and the J gene end by 4 bases; junction bases not matched to a gene: 5. Germline CDR1 reads LGHNA; CDR2 reads YSLEER. The CDR3 loop spans 16 amino acids. The CDR3 spells CASSQDPLAEYNEQFF. The CDR3 nucleotides are TGCGCCAGCAGCCAAGACCCACTAGCGGAATACAATGAGCAGTTCTTC.

With respect to this clone: Its ends do not fully match the called genes, so a read error is possible. Additional DNA sequences in this sample encode the identical CDR3. The rearrangement uses TRBV4-3 and TRBJ1-6; 8 positions match TRBD1. Germline V lookup: CDR1 LGHNA, CDR2 YSLEER. The CDR3 is 18 amino acids. The CDR3 nucleotides read TGCGCCAGCAGCCAGCAACGACAGGGGCTTCTATATAATTCCCCCCTCCACTTT. Amino acid sequence: CASSQQRQGLLYNSPLHF.

J is TRBJ2-7 and V is TRBV5-1, with TRBD2 identical over 10 bases. Unmatched junction bases numbered 6, after V lost 5 bases and J lost 4 bases. Per the germline V gene, CDR1 is SGHRS and CDR2 is YFSETQ. The CDR3 covers 14 residues. In DNA form, the CDR3 reads TGCGCCAGCAGGGCTAGCGGGAGTCTTTACGAGCAGTACTTC. Protein product: CASRASGSLYEQYF.

The chain combines TRBV13 with TRBJ1-2; 7 nucleotides align to TRBD1. The CDR3 runs 15 residues. The V gene end was trimmed by 5 bases and the J gene end by 3 bases; junction bases not matched to a gene: 9. CDR1 and CDR2 (germline): PRHDT, FYEKMQ (reference sequence). CDR3 DNA sequence: TGTGCCAGCAGCCCGCGTGAAGGGGGCCACTATGGCTACACCTTC. Protein product: CASSPREGGHYGYTF.

V is TRBV7-9 and J is TRBJ2-7; D may be TRBD2 (7 bases). Germline V lookup: CDR1 SEHNR, CDR2 FQNEAQ (reference sequence). The V and J ends lost 8 bases and 3 bases respectively, with 14 bases between them. There are 13 residues in the CDR3. The CDR3 DNA is TGTGCCAGCGGAACAGGGACTAACTACGAGCAGTACTTC. Translation gives CASGTGTNYEQYF. Full variable domain (missing parts from reference TRBV7-9 and TRBJ2-7): DTGVSQNPRHKITKRGQNVTFRCDPISEHNRLYWYRQTLGQGPEFLTYFQNEAQLEKSRLLSDRFSAERPKGSFSTLEIQRTEQGDSAMYLCASGTGTNYEQYFGPGTRLTVT.

The chain carries TRBV7-7 and TRBJ2-2; 7 nucleotides match TRBD2. Germline lookup yields CDR1 SSHAT and CDR2 FNYEAQ (reference sequence). This CDR3 spans 15 amino acids. With V trimmed by 3 bases and J by 4 bases, 5 bases remained unmatched. In DNA, the CDR3 is TGTGCCAGCAGCTTCACTAGCGTCGGCACCGGGGAGCTGTTTTTT. It is translated as CASSFTSVGTGELFF.

This clone is a singleton in its sample. The chain combines TRBV18 with TRBJ2-3; D is uncertain. Germline CDR1 and CDR2: KGHSH and LQKENI. V was pared by 6 bases and J by 0 bases, with 10 bases between. The CDR3 length is 14 residues. The CDR3 protein is CASSITESTDTQYF. The CDR3 bases are TGTGCCAGCTCCATAACGGAGAGCACAGATACGCAGTATTTT.

This chain uses TRBV28 with TRBJ1-2; 7 bases are a match to TRBD1. The junction had 8 bases not matched to a gene; V was cut back by 6 bases and J by 1 base. CDR3 size: 15 residues. Germline V gene lookup returns CDR1 MDHEN and CDR2 SYDVKM. CDR3 region: CASRTGDRDNYGYTF. The CDR3 bases are TGTGCCAGCAGAACCGGGGACAGAGATAACTATGGCTACACCTTC.